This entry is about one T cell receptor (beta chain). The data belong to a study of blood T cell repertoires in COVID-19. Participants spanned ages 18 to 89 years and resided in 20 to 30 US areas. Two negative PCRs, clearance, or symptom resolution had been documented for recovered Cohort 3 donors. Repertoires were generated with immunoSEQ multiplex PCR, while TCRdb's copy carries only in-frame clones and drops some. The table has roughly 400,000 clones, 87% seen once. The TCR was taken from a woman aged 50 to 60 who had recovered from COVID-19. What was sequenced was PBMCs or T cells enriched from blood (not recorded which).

The CDR3 here is CASSGPEGLATEAFF. DNA of the CDR3: TGTGCCAGCAGTGGACCGGAGGGATTGGCCACTGAAGCTTTCTTT. V is TRBV2 and J is TRBJ1-1; no definite D call. This CDR3 comprises 15 residues. V lost 4 bases to trimming and J lost 4 bases, with 16 bases between them. Looked up from germline, CDR1 is SNHLY and CDR2 is FYNNEI.